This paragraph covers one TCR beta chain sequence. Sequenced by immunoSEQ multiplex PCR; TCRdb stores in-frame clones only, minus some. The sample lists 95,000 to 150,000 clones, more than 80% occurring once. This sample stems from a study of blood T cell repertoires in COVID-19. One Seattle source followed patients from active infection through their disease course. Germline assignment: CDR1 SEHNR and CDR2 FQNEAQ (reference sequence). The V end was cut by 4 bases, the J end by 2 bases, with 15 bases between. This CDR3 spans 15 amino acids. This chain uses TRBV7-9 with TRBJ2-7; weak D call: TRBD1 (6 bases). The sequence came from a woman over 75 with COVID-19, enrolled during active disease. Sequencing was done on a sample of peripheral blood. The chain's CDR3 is CASSSPGDTAYEQYF. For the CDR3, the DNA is TGTGCCAGCAGCTCCCCAGGGGATACAGCCTACGAGCAGTACTTC.